Described below is a single T cell receptor beta chain sequence and its context. No antigen is known for it. TCRdb's table, derived via immunoSEQ multiplex PCR, lists solely in-frame clones and lacks some. The repertoire has 45,000 or so clones, around 69% of them found once; the top ten carry approximately 12%. Alongside CTLA-4 blockade with ipilimumab, patients with chemo-refractory metastatic non-small-cell lung cancer received focal radiation. The data are from a study of radiotherapy plus CTLA-4 blockade in lung cancer. Study at large: Across the patients, objective responses occurred in 18%, and disease control in 31%. Study-level results: Increased serum interferon-beta after radiation also reportedly predicted response strongly.

Germline loops: CDR1 LNHDA, CDR2 SQIVND (reference sequence). V trimming: 4 bases; J trimming: 1 base; junction bases outside the gene matches: 5. This CDR3 has 18 amino acids. The sequence was obtained from a human donor with non-small cell lung cancer who had stable disease on radiotherapy plus ipilimumab. This sequence joins TRBV19 and TRBJ2-1; 15 nucleotides line up with TRBD2. Sequenced material: peripheral blood, taken from a patient treated with radiotherapy plus ipilimumab. The CDR3, as DNA: TGTGCCAGTAGTACCGGGACTAGCGGGGGGAAATCCTACAATGAGCAGTTCTTC. It encodes CASSTGTSGGKSYNEQFF.